These 8 T cell receptor beta chains share one sample of origin, sequenced in a study of beta chain features in type 1 diabetes listed by TCRdb under 2018. These receptors are not linked to any known antigen. Study-wide conclusions, independent of this receptor: A moderate but significant shortening of TCRB CDR3 length was observed in type 1 diabetes patients in all four CD4+ subsets.

Library construction relied on the immunoSEQ multiplex PCR assay. The High Capacity cDNA Reverse Transcription Kit was used to reverse transcribe all of the isolated RNA, meaning that expressed TCRB transcripts were what got sequenced. Imported from immuneACCESS, the table was reduced by TCRdb to in-frame sequences with V and J called. These copies leave out some clones; in studies compared against another copy, an unresolved V gene accounts for under half, and the cause of the remainder is not known. The sample table records some 330,000 clones; 10% to 15% of these occur just once. Of the sample, 0.0085% to 0.012% falls within the top ten clones. Sequencing was performed on naive CD4+ T cells from blood. This specimen's cell subset or site label, per the study, means: true naive CD4+ T cells. Source of these receptors: a woman aged 18-30 years with type 1 diabetes.

The chain is built from TRBV10-3 and TRBJ1-6; the match to TRBD1 covers 8 bases. Looked up from germline, CDR1 is ENHRY and CDR2 is SYGVKD. J gave up 6 bases and V 10 bases, and 5 bases lay outside the gene matches. CDR3 length equals 13 residues. In nucleotides, the CDR3 is TGTGCCACGACAGGGGTGGGTAATTCACCCCTCCACTTT. Amino acids: CATTGVGNSPLHF.

There are a few counts of this clone. The genes are TRBV9 and TRBJ1-5, with D uncertain. The CDR3 totals 15 residues. Germline CDR1 is SGDLS and CDR2 is YYNGEE. Trimming took off 0 bases at V and 0 bases at J, with 7 bases between the two ends. The CDR3 DNA reads as TGTGCCAGCAGCGTAGGGCCGCTTAGCAATCAGCCCCAGCATTTT. Amino acid sequence: CASSVGPLSNQPQHF.

A few counts support this clone. V usage is TRBV7-9 and J usage is TRBJ1-1, with D perhaps matching TRBD1 (5 bases). V was cut by 6 bases and J by 8 bases, with 13 bases left in between. Germline CDR1 is SEHNR and CDR2 is FQNEAQ (reference sequence). CDR3 length: 12 residues. Here the CDR3 DNA reads TGTGCCAGCAGTCAATTGCGGGGGGAAGCTTTCTTT. Translating gives CASSQLRGEAFF.

V and J are TRBV4-3 and TRBJ2-1; perhaps TRBD2 as D (5 bases). This CDR3 is built from 17 residues. V lost 4 bases to trimming and J lost 3 bases, with 19 bases between them. From germline, CDR1 is LGHNA and CDR2 YSLEER. CDR3 region: CASSPSVEGSLYNEQFF. CDR3 nucleotides: TGCGCCAGCAGCCCTTCGGTAGAAGGGAGCCTCTACAATGAGCAGTTCTTC.

This clone appeared a few times. The rearrangement joins TRBV29-1 to TRBJ2-5, with 15 nucleotides matching TRBD2. CDR1 is SQVTM and CDR2 is ANQGSEA in the germline V gene. The CDR3 has 16 residues. After removal of 1 base from V and 5 bases from J, the junction contained 5 bases not matched to a gene. CDR3 in DNA: TGCAGCGTTGAAGTAGGACTAGCGGGAGGGGGGGAGACCCAGTACTTC. Protein sequence: CSVEVGLAGGGETQYF.

The chain is built from TRBV25-1 and TRBJ1-2; TRBD1 agrees at 8 bases. Looked up from germline, CDR1 is MGHDK and CDR2 is SYGVNS. V trimming: 1 base; J trimming: 6 bases; junction bases outside the gene matches: 4. CDR3 length: 14 amino acids. This CDR3 is CASSEFRTGHGYTF. The CDR3 region has the DNA TGTGCCAGCAGTGAATTTAGGACAGGGCATGGCTACACCTTC.

Here the CDR3 DNA reads TGTGCCAGTAAGAGTTTCCAAGAGACCCAGTACTTC. Its translation: CASKSFQETQYF. The rearrangement uses TRBV28 and TRBJ2-5; D is unclear. The CDR3 is 12 amino acids. Germline V lookup: CDR1 MDHEN, CDR2 SYDVKM. V was trimmed by 9 bases and J by 1 base, leaving 9 bases between them.

In its sample, this clone was seen a few times. The chain carries TRBV2 and TRBJ1-1, with 9 bases aligning to TRBD1. The CDR3 covers 14 residues. Trimming cost V 4 bases and J 5 bases; bases outside gene matches: 5. Germline CDR1 is SNHLY and CDR2 is FYNNEI. The DNA for the CDR3 is TGTGCCAGCAGTGCACAGGGGGCAAGAACTGAAGCTTTCTTT. This encodes CASSAQGARTEAFF. The whole variable domain, filled in from reference TRBV2 and TRBJ1-1, reads EPEVTQTPSHQVTQMGQEVILRCVPISNHLYFYWYRQILGQKVEFLVSFYNNEISEKSEIFDDQFSVERPDGSNFTLKIRSTKLEDSAMYFCASSAQGARTEAFFGQGTRLTVV.